This TCR beta chain was retrieved from a study of T-cell reconstitution after alpha-beta-depleted transplantation in children. Regarding this clonotype: What it binds is not known.

Preparation of the TCRbeta library used unique molecular identifiers. TCRdb independently ran MiXCR on the PCR reads; one entry per CDR3 protein. There are about a million distinct CDR3 sequences in the sample; 25% to 30% occur only once, and roughly 30% lies in the top ten. Germline CDR1 is SGHRS and CDR2 is YFSETQ. Trimming stripped 0 bases from V and 0 bases from J, with 11 bases between. The CDR3 is made up of 16 amino acids. Broader study findings: Where some patients showed high TCRbeta diversity at day 60, it came from recipient T cells and thymic progenitors that had survived. Approximately two months post-transplant, alpha-beta T cells reportedly originated from several hundred expanded graft clones. The authors attributed T-cell counts and diversity one year after transplant mostly to newly produced T cells.

This material consisted of PBMCs, mostly from graft donor cells, taken 360 days after TCRalphabeta/CD19-depleted stem cell transplant. The V and J genes are TRBV5-1 and TRBJ2-3; D not certain. The source of this sequence is a boy less than two years old who had a stem cell transplant for SCID, so the T cells may come from the graft donor. The CDR3 here is CASSLDGRGSTDTQYF. CDR3 nucleotides: TGCGCCAGCAGCTTGGATGGGCGCGGAAGCACAGATACGCAGTATTTT. Based on the CDR3 plus reference TRBV5-1 and TRBJ2-3, the full variable domain is KAGVTQTPRYLIKTRGQQVTLSCSPISGHRSVSWYQQTPGQGLQFLFEYFSETQRNKGNFPGRFSGRQFSNSRSEMNVSTLELGDSALYLCASSLDGRGSTDTQYFGPGTRLTVL.